Listed below are T cell receptor beta chains from one sample, sequenced in a study of technical replicates of blood from several donors. Generated by immunoSEQ multiplex PCR, the TCRdb table keeps only in-frame clones and is missing some. The data show more than 65,000 clones, roughly 94% seen once. The sample consisted of T cells isolated from PBMCs. The receptor set was obtained from a human donor in good health. CDR3s include the opening cysteine and the closing phenylalanine or tryptophan. Each record gives: clone size, J gene, D gene, V gene, CDR3 DNA, CDR3 protein. The D gene is left open where the match is weak. Clone size is stated in some rows and not others, as once, few, many or a class when expanded.

clone size: .
J gene: TRBJ2-1
D gene: TRBD2
V gene: TRBV23-1
CDR3 DNA: TGCGCCAGCAGTCAATCCCAAACCCTTACTAGCGGGGGGCTGAATGAGCAGTTCTTC
CDR3 protein: CASSQSQTLTSGGLNEQFF

clone size: .
J gene: TRBJ1-1
D gene: TRBD1
V gene: TRBV14
CDR3 DNA: TGTGCCAGCAGTCTGGACAGGGGGAACCTGTTGAACACTGAAGCTTTCTTT
CDR3 protein: CASSLDRGNLLNTEAFF

clone size: .
J gene: TRBJ2-7
D gene: .
V gene: TRBV27
CDR3 DNA: TGTGCCAGCAGTAGTCTGGGGCTCCCCTACGAGCAGTACTTC
CDR3 protein: CASSSLGLPYEQYF

clone size: .
J gene: TRBJ1-2
D gene: .
V gene: TRBV7-2
CDR3 DNA: TGTGCCAGCAGCTTAGTTCGTGTGGCACAGGTCTATGGCTACACCTTC
CDR3 protein: CASSLVRVAQVYGYTF

clone size: .
J gene: TRBJ1-2
D gene: .
V gene: TRBV29-1
CDR3 DNA: TGCAGCGCTAAATCGAACTATGGCTACACCTTC
CDR3 protein: CSAKSNYGYTF

clone size: .
J gene: TRBJ2-7
D gene: TRBD2
V gene: TRBV28
CDR3 DNA: TGTGCCAGCATATCATTTGGACTAGCGGGAGCCCCCGAGCAGTACTTC
CDR3 protein: CASISFGLAGAPEQYF

clone size: once
J gene: TRBJ1-4
D gene: TRBD1
V gene: TRBV28
CDR3 DNA: TGTGCCAGCAGTTCACAGGGGACGAACAATGAAAAACTGTTTTTT
CDR3 protein: CASSSQGTNNEKLFF

clone size: .
J gene: TRBJ1-2
D gene: .
V gene: TRBV30
CDR3 DNA: TGTGCCTGGAGACCCCCCGGGTTTTATGGCTACACCTTC
CDR3 protein: CAWRPPGFYGYTF

clone size: .
J gene: TRBJ2-7
D gene: TRBD2
V gene: TRBV5-6
CDR3 DNA: TGTGCCAGCAGCCGCCTGACTAGCGGGGTATTGGGCGAGCAGTACTTC
CDR3 protein: CASSRLTSGVLGEQYF

clone size: once
J gene: TRBJ1-5
D gene: TRBD1
V gene: TRBV2
CDR3 DNA: TGTGCCAGCAGTGAATTCAGGGGGTCGGGTCAGCCCCAGCATTTT
CDR3 protein: CASSEFRGSGQPQHF

clone size: .
J gene: TRBJ2-7
D gene: .
V gene: TRBV28
CDR3 DNA: TGTGCCAGCAGCAATAAGCGAGGAGCCCTTGACGAGCAGTACTTC
CDR3 protein: CASSNKRGALDEQYF

clone size: .
J gene: TRBJ1-5
D gene: .
V gene: TRBV12-5
CDR3 DNA: TGTGCTAGTGGCGACAGTTCCAATCAGCCCCAGCATTTT
CDR3 protein: CASGDSSNQPQHF

clone size: .
J gene: TRBJ1-1
D gene: TRBD1
V gene: TRBV19
CDR3 DNA: TGTGCCAGTAGTATTCTCACACAGGGGAGGCGTGGGGCTGAAGCTTTCTTT
CDR3 protein: CASSILTQGRRGAEAFF

clone size: .
J gene: TRBJ1-5
D gene: .
V gene: TRBV28
CDR3 DNA: TGTGCCAGCAGCCCAGGACAGCTCAATCAGCCCCAGCATTTT
CDR3 protein: CASSPGQLNQPQHF

clone size: .
J gene: TRBJ1-2
D gene: .
V gene: TRBV10-3
CDR3 DNA: TGTGCCACCCCCCCCTCAGTATATAACTATGGCTACACCTTC
CDR3 protein: CATPPSVYNYGYTF

clone size: .
J gene: TRBJ1-4
D gene: .
V gene: TRBV5-1
CDR3 DNA: TGCGCCAGCAGCTTCTACAGGGTCGGTGAAAAACTGTTTTTT
CDR3 protein: CASSFYRVGEKLFF

clone size: few
J gene: TRBJ1-5
D gene: TRBD1
V gene: TRBV4-1
CDR3 DNA: TGCGCCAGCAGCCAAGAGAGCCCATTCAGGGGGGAGCGCAATCAGCCCCAGCATTTT
CDR3 protein: CASSQESPFRGERNQPQHF

clone size: .
J gene: TRBJ2-2
D gene: .
V gene: TRBV6-5
CDR3 DNA: TGTGCCAGCAGCCCACAGGTCACCGGGGAGCTGTTTTTT
CDR3 protein: CASSPQVTGELFF

clone size: once
J gene: TRBJ1-2
D gene: TRBD1
V gene: TRBV2
CDR3 DNA: TGTGCCAGCAGTGGACAGGGGAACCATGGCTACACCTTC
CDR3 protein: CASSGQGNHGYTF

clone size: .
J gene: TRBJ2-7
D gene: TRBD1
V gene: TRBV30
CDR3 DNA: TGTGCGCTAGATACCAGGGGACAGGGCCACGAGCAGTACTTC
CDR3 protein: CALDTRGQGHEQYF

clone size: .
J gene: TRBJ2-7
D gene: .
V gene: TRBV28
CDR3 DNA: TGTGCCAGCAGTTCCCTTAAGTTTCCAGGGAAGTACGAGCAGTACTTC
CDR3 protein: CASSSLKFPGKYEQYF

clone size: .
J gene: TRBJ2-7
D gene: TRBD1
V gene: TRBV7-9
CDR3 DNA: TGTGCCAGCAGCCTATCCGGGACAGGGGTCTACGAGCAGTACTTC
CDR3 protein: CASSLSGTGVYEQYF

clone size: .
J gene: TRBJ2-7
D gene: TRBD1
V gene: TRBV19
CDR3 DNA: TGTGCCAGTAGTTTCTCCCGATATCCCTCTCGGGACAGGTCTTACTACGAGCAGTACTTC
CDR3 protein: CASSFSRYPSRDRSYYEQYF

clone size: few
J gene: TRBJ1-2
D gene: TRBD1
V gene: TRBV11-2
CDR3 DNA: TGTGCCAGCAGCTCCATGTCCCGGGACAGTGGTAACTATGGCTACACCTTC
CDR3 protein: CASSSMSRDSGNYGYTF

clone size: .
J gene: TRBJ2-7
D gene: TRBD1
V gene: TRBV15
CDR3 DNA: TGTGCCACCAGCAGAGAATTTCCGGGACAGGCTTCCTACGAGCAGTACTTC
CDR3 protein: CATSREFPGQASYEQYF

clone size: .
J gene: TRBJ1-1
D gene: TRBD1
V gene: TRBV9
CDR3 DNA: TGTGCCAGCAGCGTATCCTCCGGGACAGGGGTTATCTCGGGCACTGAAGCTTTCTTT
CDR3 protein: CASSVSSGTGVISGTEAFF

clone size: .
J gene: TRBJ2-5
D gene: .
V gene: TRBV7-6
CDR3 DNA: TGTGCCAGCAGCTTAGCTTTCGTGGAGACCCAGTACTTC
CDR3 protein: CASSLAFVETQYF

clone size: .
J gene: TRBJ2-1
D gene: TRBD2
V gene: TRBV5-1
CDR3 DNA: TGCGCCAGCACCCCAGCTAGCGGGGGGCCGATTTCCTACAATGAGCAGTTCTTC
CDR3 protein: CASTPASGGPISYNEQFF

clone size: .
J gene: TRBJ2-5
D gene: TRBD2
V gene: TRBV5-6
CDR3 DNA: TGTGCCAGCAGCCGGGGGGGGGTAGGTGGGCAAGAGACCCAGTACTTC
CDR3 protein: CASSRGGVGGQETQYF

clone size: .
J gene: TRBJ2-5
D gene: .
V gene: TRBV19
CDR3 DNA: TGTGCCAGTAGTTCTCCGGGAGAGACCCAGTACTTC
CDR3 protein: CASSSPGETQYF

clone size: once
J gene: TRBJ2-1
D gene: TRBD2
V gene: TRBV5-1
CDR3 DNA: TGCGCCAGCAGTGGGGGGGACCATTACAATGAGCAGTTCTTC
CDR3 protein: CASSGGDHYNEQFF

clone size: .
J gene: TRBJ1-2
D gene: .
V gene: TRBV2
CDR3 DNA: TGTGCCAGCAGTGACGGGGTGTGGGGCTACACCTTC
CDR3 protein: CASSDGVWGYTF

clone size: .
J gene: TRBJ1-1
D gene: .
V gene: TRBV6-5
CDR3 DNA: TGTGCCAGCAGTTACCACCACGCCCAAGGGGTGACTGAAGCTTTCTTT
CDR3 protein: CASSYHHAQGVTEAFF

clone size: few
J gene: TRBJ2-7
D gene: .
V gene: TRBV27
CDR3 DNA: TGTGCCAGCAGTCCGTCCGGACTCTACGAGCAGTACTTC
CDR3 protein: CASSPSGLYEQYF

clone size: .
J gene: TRBJ1-6
D gene: TRBD1
V gene: TRBV5-1
CDR3 DNA: TGCGCCAGCAGAGGGGCGACAGGGGATAATTCACCCCTCCACTTT
CDR3 protein: CASRGATGDNSPLHF

clone size: .
J gene: TRBJ2-1
D gene: TRBD1
V gene: TRBV7-3
CDR3 DNA: TGTGCCAGCAGCATCGGGACAGGGGCCTACAATGAGCAGTTCTTC
CDR3 protein: CASSIGTGAYNEQFF

clone size: .
J gene: TRBJ2-3
D gene: TRBD2
V gene: TRBV11-2
CDR3 DNA: TGTGCCAGCAGCTTAGAGCCTCCGCGGGGGACCTACACAGATACGCAGTATTTT
CDR3 protein: CASSLEPPRGTYTDTQYF

clone size: once
J gene: TRBJ2-1
D gene: TRBD1
V gene: TRBV29-1
CDR3 DNA: TGCAGCGCCGCTGGGACAGACTCCTACAATGAGCAGTTCTTC
CDR3 protein: CSAAGTDSYNEQFF

clone size: .
J gene: TRBJ2-7
D gene: TRBD2
V gene: TRBV28
CDR3 DNA: TGTGCCAGCAGCCCTAGACTAGCGGCCACCTACGAGCAGTACTTC
CDR3 protein: CASSPRLAATYEQYF

clone size: .
J gene: TRBJ2-5
D gene: TRBD2
V gene: TRBV7-8
CDR3 DNA: TGTGCCAGCACCATTACAGCGGGGGGGCGGGAGACCCAGTACTTC
CDR3 protein: CASTITAGGRETQYF